Presented here are 30 T cell receptor beta chains from one specimen sequenced in a study of blood T cells in healthy people across ages. Primers used in a second PCR of roughly 6 to 11 cycles were a sample-barcoded 5' primer and a J-beta primer mix. TCRdb passed the 5' RACE reads through MiXCR, listing each CDR3 protein once. The data hold around 900,000 distinct CDR3 sequences, with 45% to 60% observed a single time. What was sequenced was blood. The source is a woman aged 55-75 years in good health.

The gene calls are TRBV6-5 and TRBJ2-1, with no clear D. The CDR3 extends over 12 amino acids. Per germline, CDR1 MNHEY and CDR2 SVGAGI. The ends were cut back, 6 bases at V and 8 bases at J, with 11 bases in the middle. CDR3 sequence: CASSRIGDEQFF. The CDR3 region has the DNA TGTGCCAGCAGCAGAATAGGCGATGAGCAGTTCTTC.

The chain couples TRBV25-1 to TRBJ1-5; weak D call: TRBD1 (5 bases). Deletions cut 5 bases from V and 9 bases from J, with 17 bases between. The CDR3 runs to 14 residues. Germline V gene data show CDR1 as MGHDK and CDR2 as SYGVNS. The CDR3 nucleotides read TGTGCCAGCAGTACCCGGGGGGTTCATGGGCCCCAGCATTTT. It is translated as CASSTRGVHGPQHF.

CDR3 DNA sequence: TGTGCCATCAGTGAGACAGGGGACCTCTACGAGCAGTACTTC. This encodes CAISETGDLYEQYF. The V and J genes are TRBV10-3 and TRBJ2-7, with 7 bases identical to TRBD1. V was clipped by 2 bases and J by 3 bases; unmatched bases: 4. Germline CDR1 reads ENHRY; CDR2 reads SYGVKD. The CDR3 is 14 residues long.

This sequence joins TRBV24-1 and TRBJ1-4, with 7 bases that match TRBD1. Per germline, CDR1 KGHDR and CDR2 SFDVKD. The CDR3 spans 16 residues. Unmatched junction bases numbered 9, after V lost 2 bases and J lost 7 bases. The CDR3 DNA follows: TGTGCCACCAGTGATTCGACCAGGGGGGAAGGTGAAAAACTGTTTTTT. Its translation is CATSDSTRGEGEKLFF.

Here the CDR3 DNA reads TGTGCCACCAGCGCCAACTCCTACGAGCAGTACTTC. This translates into CATSANSYEQYF. This chain connects TRBV24-1 to TRBJ2-7; D is undetermined. The germline V gene encodes CDR1 KGHDR and CDR2 SFDVKD. V lost 7 bases to trimming and J lost 0 bases, with 6 bases between them. The CDR3 runs 12 residues.

This clonotype occurred a few times. The chain combines TRBV10-3 with TRBJ2-7; D gene unclear. The germline V gene has CDR1 ENHRY and CDR2 SYGVKD. Between the trimmed V and J ends, which lost 5 bases and 2 bases, there was a span of 10 bases. The CDR3 length is 13 residues. In DNA form, the CDR3 reads TGTGCCATCAGTCCCAGCCGGACCTACGAGCAGTACTTC. Encoded protein: CAISPSRTYEQYF.

The J gene is TRBJ2-2, the V gene TRBV29-1; TRBD1 aligns across 11 bases. Trimming cost V 6 bases and J 4 bases; bases outside gene matches: 7. The germline V gene encodes CDR1 SQVTM and CDR2 ANQGSEA. The CDR3 totals 15 residues. The CDR3 bases are TGCAGCGTAGGACAGGGGGCGCGAGGCACCGGGGAGCTGTTTTTT. It translates to CSVGQGARGTGELFF.

The chain employs TRBV7-9 and TRBJ2-7; D gene ambiguous. V was trimmed by 8 bases and J by 3 bases, leaving 14 bases between them. This CDR3 is 13 amino acids long. Germline-derived CDR1 and CDR2 are SEHNR and FQNEAQ (reference sequence). The DNA of the CDR3 is TGTGCCAGCGAGGTCTCCAGGCACTACGAGCAGTACTTC. Protein: CASEVSRHYEQYF.

The rearrangement links TRBV6-6 to TRBJ1-2; maybe TRBD1 (5 bases). Germline CDR1 MNHNY, CDR2 SVGAGI (reference sequence). The CDR3 has 14 amino acids. V was shortened by 5 bases and J by 6 bases, with 16 bases between the two germline ends. The CDR3 loop reads CASSGDGGRNGYTF. CDR3 in DNA: TGTGCCAGCAGTGGGGACGGAGGCAGAAATGGCTACACCTTC.

This clonotype appeared once. The chain links TRBV7-9 to TRBJ1-1; possible D gene TRBD1, 6 bases. This CDR3 has 12 amino acids. Per germline, CDR1 SEHNR and CDR2 FQNEAQ (reference sequence). V dropped 5 bases and J dropped 11 bases, with 15 bases sitting between them. In nucleotides, the CDR3 is TGTGCCAGCAGCCAAGACAGGCCCGGGGCTTTCTTT. It specifies CASSQDRPGAFF.

This clonotype was picked up a small number of times. The chain uses TRBV6-2 or TRBV6-3 and TRBJ2-1; possibly TRBD2 for D (5 bases). The CDR3 runs to 17 residues. In germline, CDR1 is MNHEY, CDR2 SVGEGT. Trimming left V 6 bases short and J 3 bases short, with 21 bases between. The CDR3 DNA reads TGTGCCAGCAGCCCTTCCCGATTCGGGAAATACTACAATGAGCAGTTCTTC. Translation: CASSPSRFGKYYNEQFF.

This clonotype came up a few times. The V call is TRBV28, the J call TRBJ2-7; 9 bases align to TRBD1. Germline CDR1 reads MDHEN; CDR2 reads SYDVKM. The J segment lost 0 bases and the V segment lost 3 bases, leaving 15 bases of the junction unmatched. This CDR3 region has 19 residues. This CDR3 reads CASSFPLLPDRGSSYEQYF. In nucleotides, the CDR3 is TGTGCCAGCAGTTTCCCCCTCCTCCCAGACAGGGGGAGCTCCTACGAGCAGTACTTC. Full variable domain (outside the CDR3, taken from reference TRBV28 and TRBJ2-7): DVKVTQSSRYLVKRTGEKVFLECVQDMDHENMFWYRQDPGLGLRLIYFSYDVKMKEKGDIPEGYSVSREKKERFSLILESASTNQTSMYLCASSFPLLPDRGSSYEQYFGPGTRLTVT.

In its sample, this clonotype was seen a few times. The chain combines TRBV27 with TRBJ2-1; 7 positions match TRBD1. With V trimmed by 4 bases and J by 5 bases, 11 bases remained unmatched. CDR3 length: 16 residues. The germline gives CDR1 MNHEY, CDR2 SMNVEV (reference sequence). The DNA for the CDR3 is TGTGCCAGCAGTTCCCCCACCCGGGACAGACACAATGAGCAGTTCTTC. Amino acids: CASSSPTRDRHNEQFF.

CDR3 in amino acids: CASSLASASSSYEQYF. CDR3 nucleotides: TGTGCCAGCAGCTTGGCCAGCGCATCTAGCTCCTACGAGCAGTACTTC. The rearrangement links TRBV5-5 to TRBJ2-4; unclear D gene. The J call is in doubt because the DNA end fits TRBJ2-7 better. This CDR3 has 16 amino acids. Germline loops: CDR1 SGHKS, CDR2 YYEKEE (reference sequence).

The sample holds a few counts of this clonotype. An end of the junction differs from the germline gene, which may be a read error. The CDR3 nucleotides read TGTGCCAGCAGGTTAGGGGCCCAGAACAACATTCAGTACTTC. Its translation: CASRLGAQNNIQYF. V usage is TRBV12-3 or TRBV12-4 and J usage is TRBJ2-4, with D possibly being TRBD1 (5 bases). This CDR3 contains 14 residues.

This clonotype was seen only once. J is TRBJ2-2 and V is TRBV24-1; TRBD1 might be the D (6 bases). The V end lost 9 bases, the J end lost 0 bases, and 7 bases lay between the germline ends. The CDR3 covers 13 residues. Germline-derived CDR1 and CDR2 are KGHDR and SFDVKD. CDR3 bases: TGTGCCACCCGGACAGCGAACACCGGGGAGCTGTTTTTT. It translates to CATRTANTGELFF.

There are a few counts of this clonotype. The chain uses TRBV9 and TRBJ2-3, with TRBD1 matching 8 bases. V dropped 3 bases and J dropped 1; count of bases not matched to a gene: 7. CDR3 length: 16 residues. Germline values: CDR1 SGDLS, CDR2 YYNGEE. CDR3 protein: CASSALGQGGTDTQYF. The DNA of the CDR3 is TGTGCCAGCAGCGCCCTCGGACAGGGTGGCACAGATACGCAGTATTTT.

V and J are TRBV9 and TRBJ2-1; TRBD1 agrees at 7 bases. V gave up 4 bases and J gave up 8 bases; unmatched junction bases: 12. Germline assignment: CDR1 SGDLS and CDR2 YYNGEE. The CDR3 covers 15 residues. This chain's CDR3 is CASSYRSGGYDEQFF. DNA for the CDR3: TGTGCCAGCAGCTACCGATCAGGGGGATACGATGAGCAGTTCTTC.

The J gene is TRBJ1-2, the V gene TRBV4-3; D might be TRBD1 (6 bases). V lost 0 bases to trimming and J lost 6 bases, with 11 bases between them. There are 14 residues in the CDR3. The germline CDR1 and CDR2 sequences are LGHNA and YSLEER. Written as DNA, the CDR3 is TGCGCCAGCAGCCAAGAAAGGGGGACCCATGGCTACACCTTC. Translating gives CASSQERGTHGYTF.

J is TRBJ2-1 and V is TRBV28, with 7 bases that match TRBD2. V lost 5 bases, J lost 0 bases, and 7 bases stayed unmatched. The CDR3 length is 16 residues. The germline CDR1 and CDR2 sequences are MDHEN and SYDVKM. The CDR3: CASSLSAGASYNEQFF. DNA for the CDR3: TGTGCCAGCAGTCTTTCCGCGGGAGCCTCCTACAATGAGCAGTTCTTC. Filled out from reference TRBV28 and TRBJ2-1, the complete variable domain reads DVKVTQSSRYLVKRTGEKVFLECVQDMDHENMFWYRQDPGLGLRLIYFSYDVKMKEKGDIPEGYSVSREKKERFSLILESASTNQTSMYLCASSLSAGASYNEQFFGPGTRLTVL.

The CDR3 region has the DNA TGTGCCAGCAGCAGAGCAGGAAACAGGGAGACCCAGTACTTC. It specifies CASSRAGNRETQYF. V and J are TRBV9 and TRBJ2-5; a weak D match, TRBD1 (5 bases). CDR1 SGDLS and CDR2 YYNGEE come from the germline V gene. The CDR3 is 14 residues long. The V and J ends lost 4 bases and 5 bases respectively, with 15 bases between them.

The chain recombines TRBV5-1 with TRBJ1-6; weak D call: TRBD1 (5 bases). This CDR3 is built from 15 residues. Trimming took off 5 bases at V and 13 bases at J, with 22 bases between the two ends. The germline V gene encodes CDR1 SGHRS and CDR2 YFSETQ. DNA for the CDR3: TGCGCCAGCAGTCCGGGACCCAGCACTGGTGGGCCCCTCCACTTT. This encodes CASSPGPSTGGPLHF.

The chain combines TRBV13 with TRBJ2-2; 7 bases are a match to TRBD1. With 5 bases clipped from V and 6 bases from J, the junction kept 12 bases outside the gene matches. Germline V gene sequence: CDR1 PRHDT, CDR2 FYEKMQ (reference sequence). The CDR3 has 16 amino acids. In DNA form, the CDR3 reads TGTGCCAGCAGCGCCTTTGGACAGGAGAGGGCCGGGGAGCTGTTTTTT. Its protein product is CASSAFGQERAGELFF.

The chain recombines TRBV7-9 with TRBJ2-5, with 9 bases identical to TRBD2. J lost 13 bases, V lost 4 bases, and 10 bases had no gene match. Per germline, CDR1 SEHNR and CDR2 FQNEAQ (reference sequence). CDR3 length: 13 amino acids. CDR3 sequence: CASSSGSGGPVYF. Written as DNA, the CDR3 is TGTGCCAGCAGCTCGGGTAGCGGGGGACCGGTGTACTTC.

V usage is TRBV6-2 or TRBV6-3 and J usage is TRBJ2-5; 12 nucleotides align to TRBD2. V lost 5 bases, J lost 11 bases, and 12 bases stayed unmatched. CDR3 size: 15 residues. In germline, CDR1 is MNHEY, CDR2 SVGEGT. Written as DNA, the CDR3 is TGTGCCAGCAGTAAACTAGCGGGAGGAAGGAATGAGCAGTACTTC. It is translated as CASSKLAGGRNEQYF.

J is TRBJ1-2 and V is TRBV6-6, with D perhaps TRBD1 (6 bases). There are 13 residues in the CDR3. The ends were cut back, 6 bases at V and 2 bases at J, with 10 bases in the middle. CDR1 and CDR2 (germline): MNHNY, SVGAGI (reference sequence). The CDR3 DNA is TGTGCCAGCAGGTCACAGGGAAACTATGGCTACACCTTC. Encoded protein: CASRSQGNYGYTF.

This clonotype was seen more than once but under ten times. The chain has TRBV12-3 or TRBV12-4 and TRBJ2-4, with TRBD2 matching 13 bases. This CDR3 contains 15 residues. The junction had 8 bases not matched to a gene; V was cut back by 2 bases and J by 13 bases. DNA for the CDR3: TGTGCCAGCAGTTTATACGGGACTAGCGGGAAGGAGCAGTACTTC. This gives the protein CASSLYGTSGKEQYF.

The chain has TRBV4-1 and TRBJ2-1; tentative D call: TRBD2 (5 bases). Trimming left V 0 bases short and J 7 bases short, with 10 bases between. The CDR3 contains 14 residues. Germline lookup yields CDR1 MGHRA and CDR2 YSYEKL. The CDR3 sequence is CASSQDLWRNEQFF. As DNA, the CDR3 is TGCGCCAGCAGCCAAGATCTATGGAGGAATGAGCAGTTCTTC.

There are a few counts of this clonotype. This chain joins TRBV20-1 and TRBJ1-2; D call uncertain. The germline V and J ends were trimmed by 3 bases and 1 base, with 9 bases remaining between them. Germline V gene sequence: CDR1 DFQATT, CDR2 SNEGSKA (reference sequence). The CDR3 extends over 13 amino acids. CDR3 coding DNA: TGCAGTGCTAGGGTGACCAGTAACTATGGCTACACCTTC. Its protein is CSARVTSNYGYTF.

The chain uses TRBV7-6 and TRBJ2-7; tentative D call: TRBD1 (5 bases). V lost 7 bases and J 0 bases, leaving 16 bases between the germline ends. The CDR3 contains 15 residues. Germline V gene sequence: CDR1 SGHVS, CDR2 FNYEAQ. The CDR3 is CASTPQGPTSYEQYF. Written as DNA, the CDR3 is TGTGCCAGCACGCCCCAGGGTCCCACCTCCTACGAGCAGTACTTC.